This TCR beta chain was sequenced in a study of shared clonotypes between healthy human individuals. Germline lookup yields CDR1 LNHDA and CDR2 SQIVND (reference sequence). The CDR3 contains 16 residues. Losses at the gene ends were 3 bases for V and 0 bases for J; bases not matched to a gene: 5. Naive CD8 cells were CD45RO-negative, positively selected for CCR7, excluding terminally differentiated effector memory CD45RA+ cells. Sequencing used immunoSEQ multiplex PCR; TCRdb keeps in-frame clones, though not all of them. This table has millions of clones, approximately 94% appearing once. V is TRBV19 and J is TRBJ1-5; 7 nucleotides match TRBD1. The sequence was collected from a man younger than 30 in good health. Some clones in this sample may be carry-over from other donors' samples. The specimen was naive CD8+ T cells from PBMCs. DNA for the CDR3: TGTGCCAGTAGTATTCCGGACAGGCTTAGCAATCAGCCCCAGCATTTT. This encodes CASSIPDRLSNQPQHF.